This entry lists 21 T cell receptor beta chains sequenced from one sample in a study of cytotoxic CD8 clonotypes in ibrutinib-treated CLL. Measured with immunoSEQ multiplex PCR; TCRdb has only the in-frame clones, and not every one. The table shows 120,000 to 150,000 clones, with 85% to 95% occurring only once. Source: PBMCs, taken after 12 months of ibrutinib treatment. These receptors originate from a human donor with chronic lymphocytic leukemia.

V usage is TRBV5-4 and J usage is TRBJ1-1; 10 nucleotides line up with TRBD1. This CDR3 comprises 12 residues. The ends lost 9 bases at V and 4 bases at J; junction bases unmatched: 3. Germline V gene data show CDR1 as SGHNT and CDR2 as YYREEE (reference sequence). Here the CDR3 reads CATRQGATEAFF. The CDR3 coding sequence is TGTGCCACTCGACAGGGGGCCACTGAAGCTTTCTTT.

V is TRBV9 and J is TRBJ2-7, with 12 nucleotides matching TRBD1. The V gene end was trimmed by 2 bases and the J gene end by 6 bases; junction bases not matched to a gene: 9. From germline, CDR1 is SGDLS and CDR2 YYNGEE. The CDR3 consists of 16 residues. The CDR3 protein is CASSVGTGGAGGEQYF. Written as DNA, the CDR3 is TGTGCCAGCAGCGTGGGGACAGGGGGCGCGGGTGGCGAGCAGTACTTC. The whole variable domain, remainder taken from reference TRBV9 and TRBJ2-7, is DSGVTQTPKHLITATGQRVTLRCSPRSGDLSVYWYQQSLDQGLQFLIQYYNGEERAKGNILERFSAQQFPDLHSELNLSSLELGDSALYFCASSVGTGGAGGEQYFGPGTRLTVT.

The rearrangement links TRBV11-3 to TRBJ2-1; D gene unclear. This CDR3 has 15 residues. Germline loops: CDR1 SGHNT, CDR2 YENEEA. Trimming left V 1 base short and J 0 bases short, with 7 bases between. Written as DNA, the CDR3 is TGTGCCAGCAGCTTAGGGACCAGCTCCTACAATGAGCAGTTCTTC. Translation: CASSLGTSSYNEQFF.

The rearrangement uses TRBV18 and TRBJ2-1; the D gene is possibly TRBD1 (6 bases). CDR3 size: 13 residues. The V and J ends lost 2 bases and 5 bases respectively, with 7 bases between them. Germline V gene lookup returns CDR1 KGHSH and CDR2 LQKENI. CDR3: CASSPGGNNEQFF. The DNA of the CDR3 is TGTGCCAGCTCACCAGGGGGCAACAATGAGCAGTTCTTC.

This sequence joins TRBV7-3 and TRBJ2-5, with 10 bases identical to TRBD1. The trim removed 5 bases at V and 4 bases at J, leaving 7 bases unmatched. Germline values: CDR1 SGHTA, CDR2 FQGTGA. The CDR3 loop spans 15 amino acids. CDR3: CASSRTGQGGETQYF. The CDR3 DNA reads as TGTGCCAGCAGCCGTACAGGACAGGGGGGAGAGACCCAGTACTTC.

The CDR3: CASSLLRRGSDTQYF. Written as DNA, the CDR3 is TGTGCCAGCAGTTTATTAAGGCGGGGCAGCGATACGCAGTATTTT. V usage is TRBV28 and J usage is TRBJ2-3, with D perhaps TRBD2 (6 bases). The CDR3 runs to 15 residues. Germline-derived CDR1 and CDR2 are MDHEN and SYDVKM. Trimming took off 1 base at V and 6 bases at J, with 14 bases between the two ends. Full variable domain (missing parts from reference TRBV28 and TRBJ2-3): DVKVTQSSRYLVKRTGEKVFLECVQDMDHENMFWYRQDPGLGLRLIYFSYDVKMKEKGDIPEGYSVSREKKERFSLILESASTNQTSMYLCASSLLRRGSDTQYFGPGTRLTVL.

The rearrangement uses TRBV5-5 and TRBJ1-5, with unresolved D. V was pared by 0 bases and J by 0 bases, with 7 bases between. The germline gives CDR1 SGHKS, CDR2 YYEKEE (reference sequence). The CDR3 loop spans 15 amino acids. The CDR3 loop reads CASSLEVYSNQPQHF. As DNA, the CDR3 is TGTGCCAGCAGCTTGGAGGTTTATAGCAATCAGCCCCAGCATTTT.

CDR3 in DNA: TGTGCCAGCAGTCCGGGACTAACCTACGAGCAGTACTTC. It encodes CASSPGLTYEQYF. This chain connects TRBV27 to TRBJ2-7, with 7 bases matching TRBD2. The CDR3 is made up of 13 amino acids. The V segment lost 5 bases and the J segment 2 bases; nucleotides outside the gene matches: 3. The germline CDR1 and CDR2 sequences are MNHEY and SMNVEV (reference sequence).

This rearrangement joins TRBV19 to TRBJ2-4; weak D call: TRBD1 (6 bases). CDR3 length: 11 residues. Trimming shortened V by 6 bases and J by 6 bases, and 6 bases separated the two germline ends. Germline V gives CDR1 LNHDA, CDR2 SQIVND (reference sequence). The CDR3 protein is CASRDRNIQYF. The CDR3 bases are TGTGCCAGTAGGGACAGAAACATTCAGTACTTC.

In the case of this clone: Other DNA sequences within the sample encode an identical CDR3. The chain links TRBV7-2 to TRBJ2-7; the D is unclear. Germline-derived CDR1 and CDR2 are SGHTA and FQGNSA. The V gene lost 4 bases and the J gene lost 3 bases, with 4 bases spanning the gap. The CDR3 runs 11 residues. The DNA of the CDR3 is TGTGCCAGCAGCTCTTACTACGAGCAGTACTTC. It translates to CASSSYYEQYF.

The chain joins TRBV21-1 to TRBJ2-7; the table names TRBD2, a call not compared with the DNA. TRBV21-1 is flagged as a pseudogene. The CDR3 has 16 residues. This chain's CDR3 is CASSKVRLAGTYEQYF. The DNA of the CDR3 is TGTGCCAGCAGCAAAGTGCGACTAGCGGGGACCTACGAGCAGTACTTC.

The chain couples TRBV6-5 to TRBJ1-1; no firm D call. Trimming took 7 bases from V and 4 from J, leaving 13 bases between them. The CDR3 loop spans 13 amino acids. CDR1 is MNHEY, CDR2 SVGAGI, per germline. The CDR3 DNA reads as TGTGCCAGCACCGGAAGAGTGCCCACTGAAGCTTTCTTT. Translated, it gives CASTGRVPTEAFF.

This clone was observed once. V usage is TRBV28 and J usage is TRBJ2-4, with TRBD2 matching 7 bases. V lost 2 bases to trimming and J lost 0 bases; unmatched junction nucleotides: 1. The germline CDR1 and CDR2 sequences are MDHEN and SYDVKM. The CDR3 sequence is 15 residues long. The CDR3 region has the DNA TGTGCCAGCAGTTTACGGGAGGAAGCCAAAAACATTCAGTACTTC. Translated: CASSLREEAKNIQYF.

Only one count was recorded for this clone. The chain has TRBV5-4 and TRBJ2-2; 8 bases fit TRBD2. This CDR3 is built from 17 residues. V shed 4 bases and J 7 bases; nucleotides not matched to a gene: 15. Germline assignment: CDR1 SGHNT and CDR2 YYREEE (reference sequence). DNA of the CDR3: TGTGCCAGCAGCGGGATCTCGGGACTAGTGGAGGGCGGGGAGCTGTTTTTT. Translating gives CASSGISGLVEGGELFF.

This sequence joins TRBV2 and TRBJ1-1; 8 positions match TRBD1. The CDR3 spans 17 residues. Germline trimming cut 0 bases from V and 4 bases from J; bases unmatched to any gene: 10. Germline CDR1 is SNHLY and CDR2 is FYNNEI. This chain's CDR3 is CASSEAQGARGVTEAFF. The DNA for the CDR3 is TGTGCCAGCAGTGAAGCGCAGGGGGCGCGTGGGGTCACTGAAGCTTTCTTT.

J is TRBJ2-7 and V is TRBV7-2; 7 bases align to TRBD2. The V segment lost 5 bases and the J segment 2 bases; nucleotides outside the gene matches: 6. Germline loops: CDR1 SGHTA, CDR2 FQGNSA. The CDR3 length is 14 residues. This chain's CDR3 is CASSPSGNTYEQYF. CDR3 bases: TGTGCCAGCAGCCCTAGCGGAAATACCTACGAGCAGTACTTC.

This clone was observed once. This chain joins TRBV19 and TRBJ1-5; possibly TRBD1 for D (6 bases). The V end was cut by 5 bases, the J end by 2 bases, with 16 bases between. This CDR3 spans 16 amino acids. Germline V lookup: CDR1 LNHDA, CDR2 SQIVND (reference sequence). The CDR3 DNA sequence: TGTGCCAGTAGTTCCAGGGGTGGGCCCGGCAATCAGCCCCAGCATTTT. It specifies CASSSRGGPGNQPQHF.

This chain joins TRBV9 and TRBJ2-2; 14 bases line up with TRBD2. Germline V gene sequence: CDR1 SGDLS, CDR2 YYNGEE. The CDR3 totals 18 residues. V was clipped by 0 bases and J by 8 bases; unmatched bases: 9. Written as DNA, the CDR3 is TGTGCCAGCAGCGTAGAAATGGGACTAGCGGGAGTTGGTGGGGAGCTGTTTTTT. Protein: CASSVEMGLAGVGGELFF.

The rearrangement uses TRBV28 and TRBJ1-2, with 8 positions matching TRBD1. CDR3 size: 13 residues. V trimming: 6 bases; J trimming: 7 bases; junction bases outside the gene matches: 7. CDR1 MDHEN and CDR2 SYDVKM come from the germline V gene. The CDR3 sequence is CASRVTGGTGYTF. The CDR3 DNA sequence: TGTGCCAGCAGGGTAACAGGGGGTACTGGCTACACCTTC.

The rearrangement uses TRBV7-9 and TRBJ1-4; 7 nucleotides match TRBD1. There are 17 residues in the CDR3. Germline V lookup: CDR1 SEHNR, CDR2 FQNEAQ (reference sequence). With 4 bases clipped from V and 5 bases from J, the junction kept 13 bases outside the gene matches. The CDR3 DNA follows: TGTGCCAGCAGCTCACCCCTCCGGGCAGGGGGGAATGAAAAACTGTTTTTT. It translates to CASSSPLRAGGNEKLFF.

The V and J genes are TRBV28 and TRBJ2-7, with no clear D. This CDR3 has 13 amino acids. V was shortened by 4 bases and J by 3 bases, with 10 bases between the two germline ends. The V gene's germline CDR1 is MDHEN and CDR2 SYDVKM. In DNA, the CDR3 is TGTGCCAGCAGTTCAGCATGGGACTACGAGCAGTACTTC. Encoded protein: CASSSAWDYEQYF.